A single sample is the source of the 24 T cell receptor beta chains below, sequenced in a study of beta chain features in type 1 diabetes. Findings and limits, study-wide: Within each of all four CD4+ subsets, Type 1 diabetes patients had TCRB CDR3s that were moderately but significantly shorter.

Antigens for these TCRs are unknown. Reverse transcription of all isolated RNA meant that expressed TCRB transcripts were sequenced. Some clones are missing from TCRdb's copy, which holds only in-frame ones; the method was immunoSEQ multiplex PCR. The table includes almost 350,000 clones, 9.3% detected once. Material for sequencing was central memory CD4+ T cells from blood. These receptors were taken from a man between 25 and 39 years old with type 1 diabetes.

Only a few counts were recorded for this clone. The V and J genes are TRBV5-1 and TRBJ2-1, with TRBD1 matching 9 bases. This CDR3 contains 16 residues. Trimming removed 4 bases from V and 8 bases from J; junction bases left unmatched: 13. Germline loops: CDR1 SGHRS, CDR2 YFSETQ. The CDR3 DNA reads TGCGCCAGCAGCCCTACGGACAGGGGCCCTCGAGATGAGCAGTTCTTC. The encoded protein is CASSPTDRGPRDEQFF. Full variable domain (outside the CDR3, taken from reference TRBV5-1 and TRBJ2-1): KAGVTQTPRYLIKTRGQQVTLSCSPISGHRSVSWYQQTPGQGLQFLFEYFSETQRNKGNFPGRFSGRQFSNSRSEMNVSTLELGDSALYLCASSPTDRGPRDEQFFGPGTRLTVL.

This clone was seen repeatedly, ten times or more. Other DNA sequences of this sample code for an identical CDR3. The chain links TRBV18 to TRBJ1-1, with D perhaps matching TRBD1 (5 bases). The V gene lost 1 base and the J gene lost 1 base, with 7 bases spanning the gap. The CDR3 sequence is 14 residues long. CDR1 is KGHSH and CDR2 is LQKENI in the germline V gene. DNA of the CDR3: TGTGCCAGCTCACCACAGGGGACGAACACTGAAGCTTTCTTT. Residues: CASSPQGTNTEAFF.

This clone has a handful of counts. Other DNA sequences within the sample encode an identical CDR3. V gene TRBV18 combines with J gene TRBJ1-1; D call uncertain. Germline loops: CDR1 KGHSH, CDR2 LQKENI. Trimming removed 2 bases at V and 1 base at J, with 5 bases between. CDR3 length: 13 residues. For the CDR3, the DNA is TGTGCCAGCTCACCAGCGGAGAACACTGAAGCTTTCTTT. This sequence encodes CASSPAENTEAFF.

This clone was recorded a few times. V is TRBV30 and J is TRBJ2-6; no reliable D call. The germline V gene encodes CDR1 GTSNPN and CDR2 SVGIG (reference sequence). The CDR3 is 15 amino acids. The V and J ends lost 0 bases and 0 bases respectively, with 6 bases between them. CDR3 DNA: TGTGCCTGGAGTGTGAGTGGCTCTGGGGCCAACGTCCTGACTTTC. Protein product: CAWSVSGSGANVLTF.

The table lists this clone with a few counts. The rearrangement links TRBV4-3 to TRBJ1-4, with D tentatively TRBD1 (6 bases). The CDR3 contains 15 residues. Trimming took 0 bases from V and 4 from J, leaving 9 bases between them. Per germline, CDR1 LGHNA and CDR2 YSLEER. DNA for the CDR3: TGCGCCAGCAGCCAAGAATCAGGGGTTAATGAAAAACTGTTTTTT. This translates into CASSQESGVNEKLFF.

This clone was counted between two and nine times. V gene TRBV7-9 combines with J gene TRBJ1-4; no definite D call. Per germline, CDR1 SEHNR and CDR2 FQNEAQ (reference sequence). The CDR3 length is 13 residues. V lost 5 bases and J lost 6, with 10 bases in between. Written as DNA, the CDR3 is TGTGCCAGCAGCCCTCAGAAGGATGAAAAACTGTTTTTT. Encoded protein: CASSPQKDEKLFF. Full variable domain (missing parts from reference TRBV7-9 and TRBJ1-4): DTGVSQNPRHKITKRGQNVTFRCDPISEHNRLYWYRQTLGQGPEFLTYFQNEAQLEKSRLLSDRFSAERPKGSFSTLEIQRTEQGDSAMYLCASSPQKDEKLFFGSGTQLSVL.

This clone came up a few times. The chain is built from TRBV6-5 and TRBJ2-7, with TRBD1 identical over 9 bases. The V and J ends lost 8 bases and 2 bases, in that order; junction bases with no gene match: 7. Germline V gene lookup returns CDR1 MNHEY and CDR2 SVGAGI. The CDR3 runs to 14 residues. CDR3 amino acids: CASQMGTGPYEQYF. CDR3 DNA: TGTGCCAGCCAAATGGGGACAGGGCCCTACGAGCAGTACTTC.

Only a few counts were recorded for this clone. The rearrangement joins TRBV5-1 to TRBJ1-5; D may be TRBD1 (5 bases). The CDR3 has 15 amino acids. The germline CDR1 and CDR2 sequences are SGHRS and YFSETQ. V lost 0 bases and J 9 bases, leaving 16 bases between the germline ends. The CDR3 bases are TGCGCCAGCAGCTTGGCCGGCAGGGAAAGGGGGCCCCAGCATTTT. Protein: CASSLAGRERGPQHF.

This clone has only a few counts. The chain is built from TRBV2 and TRBJ2-1, with 8 bases that match TRBD1. V lost 5 bases, J lost 9 bases, and 6 bases stayed unmatched. The germline gives CDR1 SNHLY, CDR2 FYNNEI. This CDR3 is 13 amino acids long. Here the CDR3 reads CASSIQGATEQFF. CDR3 bases: TGTGCCAGCAGTATCCAGGGGGCTACTGAGCAGTTCTTC.

This clone has more than one count but fewer than ten. The chain employs TRBV11-3 and TRBJ2-3; TRBD1 matches at 9 bases. CDR1 SGHNT and CDR2 YENEEA come from the germline V gene. This CDR3 is 16 amino acids long. J was trimmed by 6 bases and V by 5 bases; bases with no gene match: 12. The CDR3 nucleotides are TGTGCCAGCAGCCCCGGGACAGGGAAGTTTGTGGATACGCAGTATTTT. Protein product: CASSPGTGKFVDTQYF.

This clone was picked up a small number of times. This chain uses TRBV6-4 with TRBJ2-3; 9 bases are shared with TRBD1. The junction had 3 bases not matched to a gene; V was cut back by 1 base and J by 4 bases. The CDR3 sequence is 15 residues long. Germline CDR1 MRHNA, CDR2 SNTAGT. DNA for the CDR3: TGTGCCAGCAGTGACTTGACAGGGGGACCAGATACGCAGTATTTT. Protein sequence: CASSDLTGGPDTQYF.

This clone has only one observation. The chain employs TRBV2 and TRBJ1-2, with a weak D call TRBD1 (6 bases). Germline CDR1 is SNHLY and CDR2 is FYNNEI. The germline V and J ends were trimmed by 7 bases and 3 bases, with 12 bases remaining between them. This CDR3 contains 13 residues. CDR3 in DNA: TGTGCCAGCAAAGGCAGGGGAGACTATGGCTACACCTTC. Amino acid sequence: CASKGRGDYGYTF.

As DNA, the CDR3 is TGTGCCAGCAGCACAACCGAAGCTTTCTTT. Translation gives CASSTTEAFF. The chain couples TRBV21-1 to TRBJ1-1. TRBV21-1 is described as a pseudogene. The CDR3 has 10 residues.

This clone was observed a handful of times. The chain employs TRBV7-9 and TRBJ2-5; D uncertain. Germline CDR1 reads SEHNR; CDR2 reads FQNEAQ (reference sequence). V lost 7 bases, J lost 0 bases, and 9 bases lay in between. The CDR3 loop spans 13 amino acids. CDR3 in DNA: TGTGCCAGCATTCGTACAGACCAAGAGACCCAGTACTTC. It is translated as CASIRTDQETQYF. The full variable domain, with the rest looked up from reference TRBV7-9 and TRBJ2-5, is DTGVSQNPRHKITKRGQNVTFRCDPISEHNRLYWYRQTLGQGPEFLTYFQNEAQLEKSRLLSDRFSAERPKGSFSTLEIQRTEQGDSAMYLCASIRTDQETQYFGPGTRLLVL.

The chain combines TRBV13 with TRBJ1-4, with a tentative D call TRBD1 (5 bases). The CDR3 covers 15 residues. The V end lost 2 bases, the J end lost 4 bases, and 11 bases lay between the germline ends. Germline assignment: CDR1 PRHDT and CDR2 FYEKMQ (reference sequence). CDR3: CASSLRTGVNEKLFF. The DNA for the CDR3 is TGTGCCAGCAGCTTACGTACAGGAGTTAATGAAAAACTGTTTTTT.

The gene calls are TRBV19 and TRBJ2-4; tentatively, D is TRBD2 (5 bases). The CDR3 is made up of 14 amino acids. The V and J ends lost 5 bases and 5 bases respectively, with 13 bases between them. The germline V gene encodes CDR1 LNHDA and CDR2 SQIVND (reference sequence). The CDR3 reads CASSSPGVENIQYF. The DNA for the CDR3 is TGTGCCAGTAGTTCCCCCGGGGTAGAAAACATTCAGTACTTC.

The chain joins TRBV9 to TRBJ1-1, with D unresolved. This CDR3 contains 13 residues. The V gene lost 6 bases and the J gene lost 5 bases, with 14 bases spanning the gap. Germline assignment: CDR1 SGDLS and CDR2 YYNGEE. The CDR3 spells CASNYRDSTEAFF. As DNA, the CDR3 is TGTGCCAGCAACTATAGGGATTCGACTGAAGCTTTCTTT.

This clone came up a few times. The V call is TRBV30, the J call TRBJ1-5; 7 bases map to TRBD1. Germline CDR1 is GTSNPN and CDR2 is SVGIG (reference sequence). Germline trimming cut 1 base from V and 1 base from J; bases unmatched to any gene: 13. The CDR3 has 18 residues. The CDR3 is CAWSGVLTGVTSNQPQHF. The CDR3 nucleotides read TGTGCCTGGAGTGGCGTTCTTACAGGGGTTACGAGCAATCAGCCCCAGCATTTT. Together with reference TRBV30 and TRBJ1-5, the CDR3 gives the full variable domain: SQTIHQWPATLVQPVGSPLSLECTVEGTSNPNLYWYRQAAGRGLQLLFYSVGIGQISSEVPQNLSASRPQDRQFILSSKKLLLSDSGFYLCAWSGVLTGVTSNQPQHFGDGTRLSIL.

The chain joins TRBV13 to TRBJ2-7; no firm D call. The germline V gene encodes CDR1 PRHDT and CDR2 FYEKMQ (reference sequence). This CDR3 is 15 amino acids long. V lost 3 bases and J 0 bases, leaving 12 bases between the germline ends. The CDR3 is CASSFGTYNSYEQYF. CDR3 DNA sequence: TGTGCCAGCAGCTTCGGCACATACAACTCCTACGAGCAGTACTTC.

A few counts support this clone. The rearrangement uses TRBV29-1 and TRBJ1-2; D unclear. The CDR3 has 13 amino acids. CDR1 and CDR2 from the germline V gene are SQVTM and ANQGSEA. Trimming stripped 4 bases from V and 2 bases from J, with 11 bases between. In nucleotides, the CDR3 is TGCAGCGTTGCAATCGTGGGGAACTATGGCTACACCTTC. Its protein is CSVAIVGNYGYTF.

The chain is built from TRBV7-9 and TRBJ2-1; D is unresolved. The CDR3 extends over 14 amino acids. With 5 bases removed from V and 7 bases from J, the gap between germline ends came to 15 bases. The germline V gene encodes CDR1 SEHNR and CDR2 FQNEAQ (reference sequence). The CDR3 DNA reads TGTGCCAGCAGCCGGAGTGGAAGCATAAATGAGCAGTTCTTC. Protein product: CASSRSGSINEQFF.

V usage is TRBV7-2 and J usage is TRBJ2-2; possible D gene TRBD1, 6 bases. The germline V gene encodes CDR1 SGHTA and CDR2 FQGNSA. The CDR3 has 16 residues. V lost 2 bases to trimming and J lost 3 bases, with 13 bases between them. This CDR3 reads CASSLNPGDYTGELFF. The CDR3 nucleotides are TGTGCCAGCAGCTTAAATCCAGGGGATTACACCGGGGAGCTGTTTTTT.

This clone appeared a few times. This chain connects TRBV6-5 to TRBJ2-7; possibly TRBD1 for D (6 bases). The CDR3 spans 15 residues. With 0 bases removed from V and 1 base from J, the gap between germline ends came to 10 bases. Germline values: CDR1 MNHEY, CDR2 SVGAGI. The CDR3 sequence: CASSYSQGQSYEQYF. The DNA of the CDR3 is TGTGCCAGCAGTTACTCTCAGGGACAATCCTACGAGCAGTACTTC.

This clone was picked up a small number of times. V gene TRBV7-9 combines with J gene TRBJ2-5, with D possibly TRBD1 on 6 matching bases. This CDR3 has 14 amino acids. The ends were cut back, 1 base at V and 5 bases at J, with 11 bases in the middle. The germline CDR1 and CDR2 sequences are SEHNR and FQNEAQ (reference sequence). CDR3 DNA: TGTGCCAGCAGCTTAGACAGGGTCAAGGAGACCCAGTACTTC. Translating it yields CASSLDRVKETQYF.